This entry lists 25 T cell receptor beta chains sequenced from one sample in a study of neurological immune-mediated disorders (dated by TCRdb to about 2019). Libraries were prepared through 5' RACE. The instrument given in TCRdb is Illumina HiSeq 2500. TCRdb itself trimmed the public reads at Q25 with fastp, ran MiXCR and retained productive beta chains. Rows with one shared CDR3 protein collapse into an entry with the most common genes and DNA. The sample has about 36,000 distinct CDR3 sequences on record, 11% of them singletons. The biggest ten clones account for roughly 4% of the sample. Explained via the paper, the time point label denotes: technical triplicate 1. The sequencing input was PBMCs. Every receptor here comes from a man aged 55 to 70 with HTLV-1-associated myelopathy (HAM/TSP).

This clonotype was seen ten or more times. The chain is built from TRBV7-9 and TRBJ2-7; the D is unclear. The CDR3 runs to 13 residues. Between the trimmed V and J ends, which lost 4 bases and 4 bases, there was a span of 11 bases. Germline V gene lookup returns CDR1 SEHNR and CDR2 FQNEAQ (reference sequence). CDR3 sequence: CASSSDVNYEQYF. For the CDR3, the DNA is TGTGCCAGCAGCTCGGACGTAAATTACGAGCAGTACTTC.

Many counts were recorded for this clonotype. The chain couples TRBV20-1 to TRBJ1-2; TRBD1 might be the D (5 bases). CDR3 length: 16 amino acids. Germline V gives CDR1 DFQATT, CDR2 SNEGSKA (reference sequence). The V end lost 0 bases, the J end lost 3 bases, and 17 bases lay between the germline ends. The CDR3 DNA is TGCAGTGCTAGAGATCAAGGGGAGGCAGGGTACTATGGCTACACCTTC. As protein: CSARDQGEAGYYGYTF.

This clonotype has at least ten counts. The rearrangement joins TRBV24-1 to TRBJ2-1; 9 bases fit TRBD1. Germline CDR1 is KGHDR and CDR2 is SFDVKD. There are 18 residues in the CDR3. The junction had 15 bases not matched to a gene; V was cut back by 0 bases and J by 10 bases. CDR3 loop: CATSDLSATGGASGEQFF. The CDR3 region has the DNA TGTGCCACCAGTGATTTGAGCGCGACAGGGGGAGCCTCCGGCGAGCAGTTCTTC.

This clonotype came up a few times. The rearrangement joins TRBV11-2 to TRBJ1-1; TRBD1 matches 7 bases. This CDR3 is built from 14 residues. CDR1 and CDR2 from the germline V gene are SGHAT and FQNNGV. V was clipped by 2 bases and J by 0 bases; unmatched bases: 0. CDR3 residues: CASSLQGVNTEAFF. The CDR3 DNA sequence: TGTGCCAGCAGCTTACAGGGGGTGAACACTGAAGCTTTCTTT.

This clonotype was counted many times. This chain links TRBV6-1 with TRBJ2-3; TRBD2 matches at 10 bases. The germline gives CDR1 MNHNS, CDR2 SASEGT. CDR3 length: 16 residues. J lost 3 bases, V lost 6 bases, and 9 bases had no gene match. CDR3 DNA: TGTGCCAGCAGCAGAACTAGCGGGATTAGGACAGATACGCAGTATTTT. Encoded protein: CASSRTSGIRTDTQYF.

This clonotype was counted a few times. The V and J genes are TRBV7-3 and TRBJ2-3; 13 bases agree with TRBD2. Germline assignment: CDR1 SGHTA and CDR2 FQGTGA. This CDR3 contains 15 residues. J was trimmed by 5 bases and V by 5 bases; bases with no gene match: 4. The CDR3 protein is CASSPRTSGRDTQYF. Written as DNA, the CDR3 is TGTGCCAGCAGCCCGCGGACTAGCGGGAGAGATACGCAGTATTTT.

This clonotype was seen ten or more times. The V call is TRBV20-1, the J call TRBJ1-2, with 9 bases lining up with TRBD1. This CDR3 is built from 14 residues. With 0 bases clipped from V and 8 bases from J, the junction kept 7 bases outside the gene matches. Germline V gene sequence: CDR1 DFQATT, CDR2 SNEGSKA (reference sequence). CDR3 in amino acids: CSARDLNRGLGYTF. The DNA for the CDR3 is TGCAGTGCTAGAGATCTCAACAGGGGGCTAGGCTACACCTTC.

This clonotype is categorized as medium-sized. The V call is TRBV2, the J call TRBJ2-1; 12 nucleotides align to TRBD2. CDR3 size: 16 residues. J lost 5 bases, V lost 7 bases, and 9 bases had no gene match. CDR1 SNHLY and CDR2 FYNNEI come from the germline V gene. The CDR3 bases are TGTGCCAGCATGCTAGCGGGAGGGCCGGGGAACAATGAGCAGTTCTTC. This encodes CASMLAGGPGNNEQFF. Supplemented by reference TRBV2 and TRBJ2-1, the full variable domain reads EPEVTQTPSHQVTQMGQEVILRCVPISNHLYFYWYRQILGQKVEFLVSFYNNEISEKSEIFDDQFSVERPDGSNFTLKIRSTKLEDSAMYFCASMLAGGPGNNEQFFGPGTRLTVL.

This clonotype showed up many times. The V gene is TRBV6-2 or TRBV6-3, the J gene TRBJ2-7; D ambiguous. The germline CDR1 and CDR2 sequences are MNHEY and SVGEGT. V was clipped by 4 bases and J by 2 bases, with 9 bases between them. The CDR3 is made up of 13 amino acids. The CDR3 loop is CASSWGWAYEQYF. DNA of the CDR3: TGTGCCAGCAGTTGGGGTTGGGCCTACGAGCAGTACTTC.

This clonotype has at least ten counts. V gene TRBV28 combines with J gene TRBJ2-7, with D possibly matching TRBD1 (5 bases). Trimming took 3 bases from V and 7 from J, leaving 16 bases between them. The CDR3 sequence is 14 residues long. The germline V gene encodes CDR1 MDHEN and CDR2 SYDVKM. CDR3 DNA sequence: TGTGCCAGCAGTTTTACAGGCAGTTTGAGGGAGCAGTACTTC. It codes for CASSFTGSLREQYF.

V gene TRBV20-1 combines with J gene TRBJ2-5; a weak D match, TRBD2 (6 bases). Looked up from germline, CDR1 is DFQATT and CDR2 is SNEGSKA (reference sequence). The CDR3 is made up of 14 amino acids. Trimming took 6 bases from V and 2 from J, leaving 16 bases between them. CDR3 sequence reads: CSATPPSAQETQYF. The CDR3 nucleotides are TGCAGTGCCACTCCCCCTAGCGCTCAAGAGACCCAGTACTTC.

The sample holds many counts of this clonotype. The V call is TRBV6-5, the J call TRBJ2-1; no clear D gene. V was cut by 4 bases and J by 8 bases, with 9 bases left in between. The CDR3 is 12 amino acids. Germline V gene sequence: CDR1 MNHEY, CDR2 SVGAGI. The CDR3 loop is CASSSPLHEQFF. The CDR3 DNA reads TGTGCCAGCAGTTCCCCCTTACATGAGCAGTTCTTC.

This clonotype came up many times. The gene calls are TRBV14 and TRBJ1-2; 9 nucleotides agree with TRBD1. Germline assignment: CDR1 SGHDN and CDR2 FVKESK. The CDR3 runs to 16 residues. With V trimmed by 4 bases and J by 3 bases, 9 bases remained unmatched. In DNA, the CDR3 is TGTGCCAGCAGCCTCAGGGGACAGGGTCGGGACTATGGCTACACCTTC. Its protein is CASSLRGQGRDYGYTF.

This clonotype appeared many times. The J gene is TRBJ2-7, the V gene TRBV11-2; D not resolved. The CDR3 covers 14 residues. Germline CDR1 is SGHAT and CDR2 is FQNNGV. V dropped 4 bases and J dropped 2 bases, with 12 bases sitting between them. CDR3 residues: CASSSAVPPYEQYF. CDR3 nucleotide sequence: TGTGCCAGCAGCTCCGCGGTCCCGCCCTACGAGCAGTACTTC.

The sample holds many counts of this clonotype. The chain couples TRBV20-1 to TRBJ2-5; the D call may be TRBD1 or TRBD2 (5 bases each). Trimming shortened V by 5 bases and J by 6 bases, and 13 bases separated the two germline ends. Germline loops: CDR1 DFQATT, CDR2 SNEGSKA (reference sequence). The CDR3 is made up of 12 amino acids. Here the CDR3 DNA reads TGCAGTGCTTATTACCGGGGCCAGACCCAGTACTTC. Amino acids: CSAYYRGQTQYF.

This clonotype was seen many times. The chain uses TRBV14 and TRBJ2-2, with TRBD2 matching 10 bases. The germline CDR1 and CDR2 sequences are SGHDN and FVKESK. V shed 4 bases and J 5 bases; nucleotides not matched to a gene: 7. This CDR3 contains 16 residues. DNA for the CDR3: TGTGCCAGCAGCCCGCTAGCGGGAGAGAGTACCGGGGAGCTGTTTTTT. Translation gives CASSPLAGESTGELFF.

The table lists this clonotype with many counts. This rearrangement joins TRBV27 to TRBJ2-7; 10 bases fit TRBD1. V shed 6 bases and J 4 bases; nucleotides not matched to a gene: 6. Germline V gene data show CDR1 as MNHEY and CDR2 as SMNVEV (reference sequence). This CDR3 contains 14 residues. CDR3 in DNA: TGTGCCAGCAGGCCGGGACAGGGGCTGTACGAGCAGTACTTC. As protein: CASRPGQGLYEQYF.

This clonotype was counted many times. The J gene is TRBJ2-1, the V gene TRBV20-1; TRBD2 aligns across 16 bases. Germline V gene sequence: CDR1 DFQATT, CDR2 SNEGSKA (reference sequence). The CDR3 is made up of 19 amino acids. Germline trimming cut 2 bases from V and 0 bases from J; bases unmatched to any gene: 7. CDR3 protein: CSARPGLAGGRSSYNEQFF. For the CDR3, the DNA is TGCAGTGCTAGACCGGGACTAGCGGGGGGGCGTTCCTCCTACAATGAGCAGTTCTTC.

This clonotype was observed many times. The chain joins TRBV5-4 to TRBJ2-3; no definite D call. Germline CDR1 reads SGHNT; CDR2 reads YYREEE (reference sequence). Trimming removed 2 bases at V and 5 bases at J, with 9 bases between. The CDR3 totals 13 residues. The CDR3 sequence is CASSLKGGDTQYF. CDR3 in DNA: TGTGCCAGCAGCTTAAAGGGTGGAGATACGCAGTATTTT.

This clonotype was observed at least ten times. The rearrangement joins TRBV12-3 or TRBV12-4 to TRBJ2-2; unclear D gene. Trimming shortened V by 2 bases and J by 7 bases, and 8 bases separated the two germline ends. The CDR3 loop spans 13 amino acids. The CDR3: CASSLKGHGELFF. In DNA, the CDR3 is TGTGCCAGCAGTTTAAAGGGCCACGGGGAGCTGTTTTTT.

By sample fraction, this clonotype is medium-sized. The DNA of the CDR3 is TGCAGTACCCCGGACAGGGGGCGAGGGACAGATACGCAGTATTTT. It translates to CSTPDRGRGTDTQYF. The chain has TRBV20-1 and TRBJ2-3, with TRBD1 identical over 11 bases. The CDR3 runs to 15 residues. Germline trimming cut 8 bases from V and 3 bases from J; bases unmatched to any gene: 10. Germline CDR1 is DFQATT and CDR2 is SNEGSKA (reference sequence).

This clonotype has a count of ten or more. This chain connects TRBV20-1 to TRBJ2-7; 7 nucleotides agree with TRBD2. This CDR3 spans 15 amino acids. Trimming took 0 bases from V and 0 from J; bases not matched to a gene: 5. The germline CDR1 and CDR2 sequences are DFQATT and SNEGSKA (reference sequence). The CDR3 here is CSARDGGRGSYEQYF. CDR3 coding DNA: TGCAGTGCTAGAGATGGGGGGAGGGGCTCCTACGAGCAGTACTTC.

This clonotype was observed at least ten times. The chain combines TRBV6-2 or TRBV6-3 with TRBJ2-1; 7 bases match TRBD2. Losses at the gene ends were 0 bases for V and 9 bases for J; bases not matched to a gene: 14. The CDR3 totals 17 residues. Germline V gives CDR1 MNHEY, CDR2 SVGEGT. The CDR3 loop is CASSYSDRDYHRGEQFF. DNA for the CDR3: TGTGCCAGCAGTTACTCGGACCGGGACTACCATCGGGGTGAGCAGTTCTTC.

This clonotype was counted ten times or more. The genes are TRBV5-1 and TRBJ2-5, with TRBD1 matching over 10 bases. After removal of 3 bases from V and 3 bases from J, the junction contained 2 bases not matched to a gene. CDR3 size: 14 residues. The germline CDR1 and CDR2 sequences are SGHRS and YFSETQ. CDR3 in amino acids: CASSSGTGEETQYF. Written as DNA, the CDR3 is TGCGCCAGCAGCTCGGGGACAGGGGAAGAGACCCAGTACTTC.

This chain connects TRBV5-1 to TRBJ1-3; the match to TRBD1 covers 7 bases. V shed 1 base and J 0 bases; nucleotides not matched to a gene: 16. This CDR3 is built from 20 residues. Per germline, CDR1 SGHRS and CDR2 YFSETQ. In DNA, the CDR3 is TGCGCCAGCAGCTTGTCTTGGAGTACCGGGACAGAAGGCTCTGGAAACACCATATATTTT. Its protein product is CASSLSWSTGTEGSGNTIYF.